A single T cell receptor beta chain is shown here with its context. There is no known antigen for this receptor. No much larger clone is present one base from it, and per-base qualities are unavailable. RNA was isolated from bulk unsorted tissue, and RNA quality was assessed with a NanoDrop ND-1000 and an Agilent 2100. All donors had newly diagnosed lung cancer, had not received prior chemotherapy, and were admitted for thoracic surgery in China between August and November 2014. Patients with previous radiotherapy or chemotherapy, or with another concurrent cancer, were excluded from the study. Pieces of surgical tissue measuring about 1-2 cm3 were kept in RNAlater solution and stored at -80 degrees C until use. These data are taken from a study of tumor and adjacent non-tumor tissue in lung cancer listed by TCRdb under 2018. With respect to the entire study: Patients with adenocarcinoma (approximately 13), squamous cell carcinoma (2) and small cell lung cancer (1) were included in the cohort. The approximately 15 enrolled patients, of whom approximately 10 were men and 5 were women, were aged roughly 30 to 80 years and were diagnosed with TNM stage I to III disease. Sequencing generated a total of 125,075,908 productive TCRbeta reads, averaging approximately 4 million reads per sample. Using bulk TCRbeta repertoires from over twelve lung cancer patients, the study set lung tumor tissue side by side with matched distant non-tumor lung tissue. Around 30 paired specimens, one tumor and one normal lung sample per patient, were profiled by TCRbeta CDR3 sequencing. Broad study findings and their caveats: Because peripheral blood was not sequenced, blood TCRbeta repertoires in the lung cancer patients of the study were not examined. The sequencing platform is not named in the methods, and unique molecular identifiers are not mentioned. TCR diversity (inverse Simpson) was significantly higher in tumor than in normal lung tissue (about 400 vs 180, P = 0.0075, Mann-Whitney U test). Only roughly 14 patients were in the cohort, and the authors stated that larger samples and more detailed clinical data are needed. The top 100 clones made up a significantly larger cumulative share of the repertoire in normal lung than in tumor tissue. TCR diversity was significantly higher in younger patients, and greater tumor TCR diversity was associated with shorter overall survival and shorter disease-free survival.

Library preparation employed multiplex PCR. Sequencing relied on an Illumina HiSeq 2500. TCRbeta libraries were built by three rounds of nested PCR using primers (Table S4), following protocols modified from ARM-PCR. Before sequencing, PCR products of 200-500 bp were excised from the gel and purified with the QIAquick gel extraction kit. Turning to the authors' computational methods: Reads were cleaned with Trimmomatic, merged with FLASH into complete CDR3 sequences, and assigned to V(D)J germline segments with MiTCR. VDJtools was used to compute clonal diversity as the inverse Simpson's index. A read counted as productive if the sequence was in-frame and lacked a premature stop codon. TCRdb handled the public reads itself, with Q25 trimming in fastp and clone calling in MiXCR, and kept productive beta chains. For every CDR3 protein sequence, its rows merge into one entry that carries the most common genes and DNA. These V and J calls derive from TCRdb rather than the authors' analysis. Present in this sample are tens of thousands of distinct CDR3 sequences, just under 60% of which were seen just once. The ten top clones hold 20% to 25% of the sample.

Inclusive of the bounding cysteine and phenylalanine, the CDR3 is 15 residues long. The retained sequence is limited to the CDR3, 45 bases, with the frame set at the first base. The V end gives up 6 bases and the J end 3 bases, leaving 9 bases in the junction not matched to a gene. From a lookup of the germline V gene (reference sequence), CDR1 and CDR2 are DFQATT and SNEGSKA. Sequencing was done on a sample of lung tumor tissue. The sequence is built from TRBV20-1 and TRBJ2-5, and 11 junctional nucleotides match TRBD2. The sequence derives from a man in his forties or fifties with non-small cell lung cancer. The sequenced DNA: TGCAGTGCCCGGACTAGCGGGTGGAAAGAAGAGACCCAGTACTTC. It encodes CSARTSGWKEETQYF.